This T cell receptor (beta chain) comes out of a study of T cells in Graves' hyperthyroidism and ophthalmopathy. RNA transcripts were the template for amplifying TCR beta CDR3 regions. In the first-round RT-PCR of the TCR CDR3, the HTBI primer set was used. TCRdb independently ran MiXCR on the multiplex PCR reads; one entry per CDR3 protein. The sample yields around 450,000 distinct CDR3 sequences, 15% to 18% seen once. V was cut by 5 bases and J by 7 bases, with 17 bases left in between. This CDR3 contains 14 residues. Germline CDR1 reads GTSNPN; CDR2 reads SVGIG (reference sequence). This clonotype has ten or more counts.

This receptor was identified in a young woman with Graves' hyperthyroidism. The chain employs TRBV30 and TRBJ1-4; D is unresolved. The material sequenced was blood. CDR3 nucleotides: TGTGCCTGGTGCCCCGGAGGGTGGAGTGAAAAACTGTTTTTT. It translates to CAWCPGGWSEKLFF.